This TCR beta chain was obtained from a study of T-cell memory formation after mild COVID-19. This clonotype was detected ten times or more. MiXCR, applied by TCRdb to the 5' RACE reads, yields one record per CDR3 protein. This repertoire shows a few hundred thousand distinct CDR3 sequences, roughly a tenth found once; its top ten account for 22%. Germline V gives CDR1 KGHDR, CDR2 SFDVKD. V was pared by 0 bases and J by 3 bases, with 6 bases of the junction left unmatched. The CDR3 contains 17 residues. The rearrangement uses TRBV24-1 and TRBJ2-1; 8 bases align to TRBD2. The TCR was taken from a man aged 18 to 29 who had mild COVID-19 (a few samples of this study predate the infection). Cell type and time point are not known. The sample taken for sequencing was PBMCs or a T cell subset sorted from them (not recorded which). Here the CDR3 DNA reads TGTGCCACCAGTGATTTGCGCGGGGGGTATAACTACAATGAGCAGTTCTTC. Translating gives CATSDLRGGYNYNEQFF.